This T cell receptor beta chain was profiled in a study of metastatic and nonmetastatic thyroid tumors. Study-wide background: Repertoires were compared across blood and tumor or nodule tissue from malignant and benign thyroid patients. Findings and limits, study-wide: Significantly higher TCR beta diversity was reportedly seen in malignant thyroid tumors than benign nodules, in blood and tumor.

This clone ranks as medium-sized. What it recognizes is unknown. All patients reached thyroid surgery having received no treatment beforehand. Trimming cost V 6 bases and J 9 bases, with 30 bases left between them. Germline CDR1 and CDR2: MNHEY and SVGAGI. This CDR3 spans 18 amino acids. Per the original methods: CDR3 was compared across clinicopathological groups, and the resulting differences were used to build a distant-metastasis classifier for papillary thyroid cancer. TCRdb re-clonotyped the PCR reads via MiXCR. TCRdb's processing, not the authors' own work, is the source of the V and J calls. The repertoire includes some 14,000 clones, roughly 28% of them detected once, and roughly 4.2% sits in the top ten.

The sequenced sample was blood. This receptor was identified in a female donor with papillary thyroid cancer or a benign thyroid nodule (not recorded which). Some clones in this sample may be carry-over from other donors' samples. This chain joins TRBV6-5 and TRBJ1-5; possible D gene TRBD1, 5 bases. DNA of the CDR3: TGTGCCAGCAGCACCACGGGACGGCGGGAGAACGGTGTAAGGCCCCAGCATTTT. Amino acid sequence: CASSTTGRRENGVRPQHF.